The 6 T cell receptor beta chains given below trace back to one sample, sequenced in a study of T cell repertoires in cytomegalovirus infection. TCRdb redid the calling of the reads with MiXCR, one entry per CDR3 protein. Of 300,000 or so distinct CDR3 sequences listed, 8% to 10% are singletons. The source material was PBMCs. These receptors all come from a human donor in good health (CMV status not recorded). Some clones in this sample may be carry-over from other donors' samples.

This clonotype has only a few counts. The gene calls are TRBV6-2 or TRBV6-3 and TRBJ2-1, with D perhaps TRBD2 (5 bases). V lost 2 bases to trimming and J lost 6 bases, with 14 bases between them. The germline gives CDR1 MNHEY, CDR2 SVGEGT. The CDR3 spans 15 residues. As DNA, the CDR3 is TGTGCCAGCAGTTACGCCCAGTTAGGACTCAATGAGCAGTTCTTC. This gives the protein CASSYAQLGLNEQFF.

The table lists this clonotype with many counts. The chain links TRBV7-2 to TRBJ1-1, with TRBD1 matching over 7 bases. The CDR3 is 14 residues long. CDR1 is SGHTA and CDR2 is FQGNSA in the germline V gene. The ends lost 6 bases at V and 1 base at J; junction bases unmatched: 5. The chain's CDR3 is CASRVRGGNTEAFF. The CDR3 region has the DNA TGTGCCAGCAGGGTCAGGGGGGGGAACACTGAAGCTTTCTTT. Supplemented by reference TRBV7-2 and TRBJ1-1, the full variable domain reads GAGVSQSPSNKVTEKGKDVELRCDPISGHTALYWYRQSLGQGLEFLIYFQGNSAPDKSGLPSDRFSAERTGGSVSTLTIQRTQQEDSAVYLCASRVRGGNTEAFFGQGTRLTVV.

This chain uses TRBV20-1 with TRBJ1-6, with a possible D match to TRBD1 (6 bases). V shed 2 bases and J shed 8 bases, with 16 bases lying between them. The CDR3 covers 15 residues. Germline V CDR1 and CDR2: DFQATT, SNEGSKA (reference sequence). The CDR3 coding sequence is TGCAGTGCTAGAACTTTGGACAGAGCCGATTCACCCCTCCACTTT. This sequence encodes CSARTLDRADSPLHF.

This clonotype showed up many times. The chain links TRBV14 to TRBJ2-7; no definite D call. Germline V gene data show CDR1 as SGHDN and CDR2 as FVKESK. The V gene lost 4 bases and the J gene lost 9 bases, with 34 bases spanning the gap. The CDR3 is 19 amino acids. The CDR3 region has the DNA TGTGCCAGCAGCCTCCCAACCTCACCGATAGGGTGTGATGCCTCGGGGCAGTACGTC. It encodes CASSLPTSPIGCDASGQYV.

The V gene is TRBV12-3 or TRBV12-4, the J gene TRBJ1-6; D gene uncertain. CDR3 length equals 14 residues. V gave up 7 bases and J gave up 7 bases, with 14 bases separating them. The CDR3 sequence is CASTRVGGNSPLHF. In nucleotides, the CDR3 is TGTGCCAGCACTCGGGTTGGAGGGAATTCACCCCTCCACTTT.

Ten or more counts support this clonotype. The chain employs TRBV6-5 and TRBJ1-6; D unclear. CDR1 MNHEY and CDR2 SVGAGI come from the germline V gene. This CDR3 spans 15 amino acids. Trimming took 2 bases from V and 0 from J, leaving 5 bases between them. CDR3 amino acids: CASSYLYSYNSPLHF. The CDR3 DNA follows: TGTGCCAGCAGTTACCTTTACTCCTATAATTCACCCCTCCACTTT.